Below, one T cell receptor beta chain is given with its context. This sample was included in a study of blood T cell repertoires in COVID-19. About the research overall: Whether acute or convalescent, the COVID-19 samples came from the United States, Italy and Spain. Sample material is recorded as cDNA or gDNA derived from T cells, B-cell-depleted T cells, or PBMCs.

Germline V gene lookup returns CDR1 LNHDA and CDR2 SQIVND (reference sequence). The CDR3 covers 14 residues. With V trimmed by 4 bases and J by 1 base, 2 bases remained unmatched. Original processing notes: Reference gene primer amplification gave estimated nucleated cell counts. This table comes from immunoSEQ multiplex PCR, and its TCRdb copy is limited to in-frame clones, with some not included. The V and J calls and clone size are taken from that table; D and trimming were inferred from the DNA. The profile shows around 43,000 clones, about 80% of them singletons. The sequenced sample was peripheral blood. The source of this sequence is a man in his 70s with acute or convalescent COVID-19. The V and J genes are TRBV19 and TRBJ2-3; 7 nucleotides line up with TRBD2. The CDR3 region is CASSSGRGTDTQYF. DNA of the CDR3: TGTGCCAGTAGTAGCGGGAGAGGCACAGATACGCAGTATTTT. Together with reference TRBV19 and TRBJ2-3, the CDR3 gives the full variable domain: DGGITQSPKYLFRKEGQNVTLSCEQNLNHDAMYWYRQDPGQGLRLIYYSQIVNDFQKGDIAEGYSVSREKKESFPLTVTSAQKNPTAFYLCASSSGRGTDTQYFGPGTRLTVL.